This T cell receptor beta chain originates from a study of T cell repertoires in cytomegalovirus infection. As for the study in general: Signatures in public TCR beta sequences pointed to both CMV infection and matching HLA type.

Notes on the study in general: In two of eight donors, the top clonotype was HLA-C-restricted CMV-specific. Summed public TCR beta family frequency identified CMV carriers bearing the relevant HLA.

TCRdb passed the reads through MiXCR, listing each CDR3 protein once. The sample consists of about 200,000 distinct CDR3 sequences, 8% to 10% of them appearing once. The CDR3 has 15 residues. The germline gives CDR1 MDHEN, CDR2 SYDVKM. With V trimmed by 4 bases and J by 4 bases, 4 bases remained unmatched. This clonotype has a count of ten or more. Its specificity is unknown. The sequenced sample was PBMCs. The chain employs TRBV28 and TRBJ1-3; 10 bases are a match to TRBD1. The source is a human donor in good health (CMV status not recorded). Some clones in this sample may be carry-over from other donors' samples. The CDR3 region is CASSSGTGVGNTIYF. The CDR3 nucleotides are TGTGCCAGCAGTTCTGGGACAGGGGTCGGAAACACCATATATTTT.